These 26 T cell receptor beta chains were all obtained from the same sample, sequenced in a study of T cells in Graves' hyperthyroidism and ophthalmopathy. Amplified regions were TCR beta CDR3 sequences from RNA transcripts. Using the HTBI primer set, a first-round RT-PCR was run on the TCR CDR3. TCRdb re-called the multiplex PCR reads with MiXCR, one entry per CDR3 protein. The sample carries around 540,000 distinct CDR3 sequences, roughly 16% recorded once. Specimen: blood. Every receptor here comes from a woman aged 30 to 39 with Graves' ophthalmopathy.

This clonotype was seen at least ten times. V and J are TRBV6-1 and TRBJ2-1; D gene ambiguous. The CDR3 has 12 amino acids. Germline CDR1 reads MNHNS; CDR2 reads SASEGT. Trimming took off 10 bases at V and 8 bases at J, with 15 bases between the two ends. The CDR3 loop reads CATDLLGDEQFF. DNA of the CDR3: TGTGCCACCGATCTGCTAGGAGATGAGCAGTTCTTC.

This clonotype was observed a single time. A read error may be the cause here, since a much bigger clone is one base away. The rearrangement links TRBV4-1 to TRBJ1-5, with TRBD1 as a possible D gene (5 bases). V lost 4 bases and J 2 bases, leaving 12 bases between the germline ends. The CDR3 spans 15 residues. Germline V gives CDR1 MGHRA, CDR2 YSYEKL. The CDR3 sequence: CASSPAGKGNQPQHF. CDR3 coding DNA: TGCGCCAGCAGCCCCGCAGGGAAGGGCAATCAGCCCCAGCATTTT.

The chain is built from TRBV5-1 and TRBJ2-1, with 10 bases aligning to TRBD2. Trimming cost V 0 bases and J 8 bases; bases outside gene matches: 11. The CDR3 runs to 17 residues. CDR1 and CDR2 (germline): SGHRS, YFSETQ. This chain's CDR3 is CASSLEPSGSAGHEQFF. CDR3 sequence (DNA): TGCGCCAGCAGCTTGGAGCCTAGCGGGAGTGCAGGCCATGAGCAGTTCTTC. Combining the CDR3 with reference TRBV5-1 and TRBJ2-1 gives the whole variable domain KAGVTQTPRYLIKTRGQQVTLSCSPISGHRSVSWYQQTPGQGLQFLFEYFSETQRNKGNFPGRFSGRQFSNSRSEMNVSTLELGDSALYLCASSLEPSGSAGHEQFFGPGTRLTVL.

In this sample, this clonotype turned up a few times. The CDR3 is CASSLLSGQQETQYF. The CDR3 DNA sequence: TGTGCCAGCAGCCTTCTAAGTGGACAACAAGAGACCCAGTACTTC. V usage is TRBV7-3 and J usage is TRBJ2-5; D is perhaps TRBD1 (5 bases). Germline V gives CDR1 SGHTA, CDR2 FQGTGA. Deletions cut 5 bases from V and 2 bases from J, with 15 bases between. The CDR3 is 15 residues long.

The genes are TRBV5-6 and TRBJ2-1; possible D gene TRBD1, 6 bases. Germline lookup yields CDR1 SGHDT and CDR2 YYEEEE. Trimming stripped 3 bases from V and 7 bases from J, with 26 bases between. This CDR3 comprises 18 residues. For the CDR3, the DNA is TGTGCCAGCAGCTCTGAAGGGGGTACAGGACCTCCCGAGAATGAGCAGTTCTTC. It yields the protein CASSSEGGTGPPENEQFF.

The CDR3 DNA reads as TGCGCCAGCAGCTTGGCCGACGGCTACAATGAGCAGTTCTTC. Residues: CASSLADGYNEQFF. The chain employs TRBV5-1 and TRBJ2-1; D is undetermined. CDR1 is SGHRS, CDR2 YFSETQ, per germline. Trimming stripped 0 bases from V and 3 bases from J, with 7 bases between. CDR3 length: 14 amino acids.

This clonotype was seen ten or more times. V gene TRBV28 combines with J gene TRBJ1-3; D not certain. Germline CDR1 MDHEN, CDR2 SYDVKM. This CDR3 has 15 residues. V was trimmed by 5 bases and J by 8 bases, leaving 19 bases between them. The CDR3 DNA is TGTGCCAGCAGTGCTCTGACTCAAGCCAGTGACACCATATATTTT. Translating gives CASSALTQASDTIYF.

V usage is TRBV7-9 and J usage is TRBJ1-3; D remains unclear. CDR3 size: 17 residues. Trimming shortened V by 2 bases and J by 0 bases, and 14 bases separated the two germline ends. Germline V CDR1 and CDR2: SEHNR, FQNEAQ (reference sequence). For the CDR3, the DNA is TGTGCCAGCAGCTTAAAGCGGAGGTCCTTCTCTGGAAACACCATATATTTT. Amino acid sequence: CASSLKRRSFSGNTIYF.

This clonotype was detected ten times or more. This rearrangement joins TRBV5-1 to TRBJ2-5; 13 positions match TRBD2. This CDR3 comprises 16 residues. The ends lost 3 bases at V and 3 bases at J; junction bases unmatched: 5. Germline values: CDR1 SGHRS, CDR2 YFSETQ. CDR3 coding DNA: TGCGCCAGCAGCTCTGACGGACTAGCGGGAGAAGAGACCCAGTACTTC. This codes for CASSSDGLAGEETQYF.

The sample holds many counts of this clonotype. The chain is built from TRBV24-1 and TRBJ2-1, with 7 bases matching TRBD2. This CDR3 region has 20 residues. The junction had 17 bases not matched to a gene; V was cut back by 4 bases and J by 0 bases. The germline V gene encodes CDR1 KGHDR and CDR2 SFDVKD. DNA for the CDR3: TGTGCCACCAGTGACAGTACTAGCGCGGCTCTAGAAAGCTCCTACAATGAGCAGTTCTTC. It specifies CATSDSTSAALESSYNEQFF.

This clonotype was counted only a few times. The CDR3: CASSDGVRGQGGYTF. CDR3 nucleotides: TGTGCCAGCAGTGACGGTGTGAGGGGGCAAGGTGGCTACACCTTC. The chain carries TRBV25-1 and TRBJ1-2; 7 nucleotides align to TRBD1. Germline lookup yields CDR1 MGHDK and CDR2 SYGVNS. After removal of 3 bases from V and 7 bases from J, the junction contained 11 bases not matched to a gene. This CDR3 has 15 residues.

The J gene is TRBJ2-7, the V gene TRBV28; 11 bases line up with TRBD1. The CDR3 totals 16 residues. With V trimmed by 3 bases and J by 7 bases, 11 bases remained unmatched. The germline gives CDR1 MDHEN, CDR2 SYDVKM. The CDR3 region has the DNA TGTGCCAGCAGTTTTCTCGGGACAGGGGGGTCGCGGGAGCAGTACTTC. It yields the protein CASSFLGTGGSREQYF.

This clonotype was seen many times. The chain has TRBV7-2 and TRBJ2-1; TRBD1 might be the D (6 bases). CDR3 size: 13 residues. Germline-derived CDR1 and CDR2 are SGHTA and FQGNSA. Deletions cut 5 bases from V and 8 bases from J, with 13 bases between. CDR3 nucleotides: TGTGCCAGCAGCCTCCGACAGGTTGATGAGCAGTTCTTC. As protein: CASSLRQVDEQFF.

This chain connects TRBV27 to TRBJ2-1; 12 nucleotides line up with TRBD2. CDR3 length: 14 residues. CDR1 and CDR2 (germline): MNHEY, SMNVEV (reference sequence). J lost 6 bases, V lost 8 bases, and 5 bases had no gene match. The CDR3 region has the DNA TGTGCCAGCTCGGGACTAGCGGGTCTCAATGAGCAGTTCTTC. This codes for CASSGLAGLNEQFF.

The sample holds many counts of this clonotype. The J gene is TRBJ1-5, the V gene TRBV24-1; D unresolved. Germline assignment: CDR1 KGHDR and CDR2 SFDVKD. Trimming pared 3 bases from V and 0 bases from J, leaving 11 bases between. The CDR3 runs 16 residues. In DNA, the CDR3 is TGTGCCACCAGTGATCCCAGCCGGGCTAGCAATCAGCCCCAGCATTTT. Its translation: CATSDPSRASNQPQHF.

The chain recombines TRBV11-1 with TRBJ1-2, with 8 nucleotides matching TRBD1. The CDR3 has 14 residues. The V gene's germline CDR1 is SGHAT and CDR2 FQDESV (reference sequence). The J segment lost 4 bases and the V segment lost 5 bases, leaving 6 bases of the junction unmatched. The DNA of the CDR3 is TGTGCCAGCAGCCCGGACGACAGGGGCTATGGCTACACCTTC. It specifies CASSPDDRGYGYTF. Looking up the rest from reference TRBV11-1 and TRBJ1-2 gives the full variable domain: EAEVAQSPRYKITEKSQAVAFWCDPISGHATLYWYRQILGQGPELLVQFQDESVVDDSQLPKDRFSAERLKGVDSTLKIQPAELGDSAMYLCASSPDDRGYGYTFGSGTRLTVV.

This clonotype showed up just a few times. The CDR3 reads CASSLEAGDTGELFF. For the CDR3, the DNA is TGTGCCAGCAGCTTGGAAGCGGGGGACACCGGGGAGCTGTTTTTT. V usage is TRBV5-4 and J usage is TRBJ2-2; 8 nucleotides line up with TRBD2. V shed 0 bases, J shed 3 bases, and the junction held 1 base outside the gene matches. Germline loops: CDR1 SGHNT, CDR2 YYREEE (reference sequence). The CDR3 is 15 residues long.

This clonotype was picked up many times. This rearrangement joins TRBV5-6 to TRBJ2-7; 7 nucleotides match TRBD1. This CDR3 is built from 14 residues. The V gene's germline CDR1 is SGHDT and CDR2 YYEEEE. V shed 2 bases and J 3 bases; nucleotides not matched to a gene: 5. The CDR3 DNA reads TGTGCCAGCAGCTTAGGACAGGATTACTACGAGCAGTACTTC. Translation gives CASSLGQDYYEQYF.

This clonotype has just a few counts. V and J are TRBV12-3 or TRBV12-4 and TRBJ2-2; 8 bases are shared with TRBD1. The CDR3 extends over 14 amino acids. J lost 5 bases, V lost 3 bases, and 2 bases had no gene match. CDR3 DNA: TGTGCCAGCAGTTTGACAGGGGAAACCGGGGAGCTGTTTTTT. It specifies CASSLTGETGELFF.

The chain is built from TRBV5-5 and TRBJ1-2, with 9 bases fitting TRBD1. This CDR3 is built from 17 residues. Per germline, CDR1 SGHKS and CDR2 YYEKEE (reference sequence). Unmatched junction bases numbered 13, after V lost 3 bases and J lost 4 bases. Here the CDR3 reads CASSWAPRQGGFYGYTF. For the CDR3, the DNA is TGTGCCAGCAGCTGGGCTCCCCGACAGGGGGGTTTCTATGGCTACACCTTC.

This clonotype was recorded at least ten times. The V gene is TRBV30, the J gene TRBJ2-1, with 8 bases fitting TRBD2. CDR3 length: 14 amino acids. Germline CDR1 GTSNPN, CDR2 SVGIG (reference sequence). Trimming removed 4 bases from V and 0 bases from J; junction bases left unmatched: 2. CDR3 in amino acids: CAWTLAGSYNEQFF. The DNA for the CDR3 is TGTGCCTGGACCCTAGCGGGCTCCTACAATGAGCAGTTCTTC.

This clonotype was seen at least ten times. The chain carries TRBV28 and TRBJ1-1; no clear D. The germline V and J ends were trimmed by 3 bases and 7 bases, with 9 bases remaining between them. The germline V gene encodes CDR1 MDHEN and CDR2 SYDVKM. The CDR3 consists of 12 residues. CDR3 sequence reads: CASSFRRFEAFF. The CDR3, as DNA: TGTGCCAGCAGTTTTAGGAGATTTGAAGCTTTCTTT.

J is TRBJ1-5 and V is TRBV25-1; the D is unclear. This CDR3 comprises 14 residues. Trimming stripped 4 bases from V and 1 base from J, with 8 bases between. Germline V gene lookup returns CDR1 MGHDK and CDR2 SYGVNS. The CDR3 region has the DNA TGTGCCAGCAGTGGGCCGGGCAGCAATCAGCCCCAGCATTTT. It yields the protein CASSGPGSNQPQHF. Using reference TRBV25-1 and TRBJ1-5 for the parts outside the CDR3, the full variable domain is EADIYQTPRYLVIGTGKKITLECSQTMGHDKMYWYQQDPGMELHLIHYSYGVNSTEKGDLSSESTVSRIRTEHFPLTLESARPSHTSQYLCASSGPGSNQPQHFGDGTRLSIL.

The chain uses TRBV27 and TRBJ1-4, with D uncertain. The CDR3 is 16 amino acids. Trimming removed 8 bases from V and 11 bases from J, with 27 bases in between. CDR1 and CDR2 (germline): MNHEY, SMNVEV (reference sequence). The DNA of the CDR3 is TGTGCCAGCCAGGCGGTCCGGGGAGACGCCAACTGGAAACTGTTTTTT. This translates into CASQAVRGDANWKLFF. The full variable domain, rest sourced from reference TRBV27 and TRBJ1-4, is EAQVTQNPRYLITVTGKKLTVTCSQNMNHEYMSWYRQDPGLGLRQIYYSMNVEVTDKGDVPEGYKVSRKEKRNFPLILESPSPNQTSLYFCASQAVRGDANWKLFFGSGTQLSVL.

This clonotype was picked up many times. The chain uses TRBV20-1 and TRBJ2-6; a possible D gene is TRBD2 (5 bases). CDR3 size: 15 residues. The germline V gene has CDR1 DFQATT and CDR2 SNEGSKA (reference sequence). V was shortened by 1 base and J by 2 bases, with 9 bases between the two germline ends. The CDR3 sequence is CSARAGGAGANVLTF. CDR3 coding DNA: TGCAGTGCTAGAGCTGGAGGTGCTGGGGCCAACGTCCTGACTTTC.

The genes are TRBV29-1 and TRBJ2-7; the match to TRBD1 covers 9 bases. The CDR3 loop spans 14 amino acids. The V gene end was trimmed by 6 bases and the J gene end by 6 bases; junction bases not matched to a gene: 12. Germline V gives CDR1 SQVTM, CDR2 ANQGSEA. CDR3 amino acids: CSVATGTGILEQYF. The CDR3 DNA is TGCAGCGTGGCGACCGGGACAGGGATTCTCGAGCAGTACTTC.